Listed here are 26 T cell receptor beta chains from one sample, sequenced in a study of Graves' ophthalmopathy and Graves' hyperthyroidism. RNA transcripts were the source from which TCR beta CDR3 regions were amplified. Scientists carried out first-round RT-PCR using HTBI primers and then a second-round multiplex PCR. TCRdb itself ran the multiplex PCR reads through MiXCR, one entry per CDR3 protein. The sample includes some 370,000 distinct CDR3 sequences, about 18% of them seen just once. Specimen: peripheral blood. The receptors come from an adult woman with stable Graves' hyperthyroidism.

This clonotype was detected only a few times. This clone may be a read error of a much larger clone one base away. The rearrangement links TRBV7-9 to TRBJ2-4, with D unclear. The CDR3 is 16 amino acids. Per germline, CDR1 SEHNR and CDR2 FQNEAQ (reference sequence). V lost 5 bases and J 0 bases, leaving 14 bases between the germline ends. CDR3 DNA sequence: TGTGCCAGCAGCCCTCCGGGCTCAGTAGCCAAAAACATTCAGTACTTC. It is translated as CASSPPGSVAKNIQYF.

This clonotype was seen many times. The J gene is TRBJ1-5, the V gene TRBV30; D gene unclear. The CDR3 loop spans 13 amino acids. V dropped 2 bases and J dropped 1 base, with 6 bases sitting between them. CDR1 and CDR2 (germline): GTSNPN, SVGIG (reference sequence). This CDR3 is CAWSQDSNQPQHF. DNA for the CDR3: TGTGCCTGGAGTCAGGACAGCAATCAGCCCCAGCATTTT.

The rearrangement uses TRBV20-1 and TRBJ2-7; 7 bases align to TRBD1. CDR3 length equals 13 residues. Germline CDR1 is DFQATT and CDR2 is SNEGSKA (reference sequence). After removal of 2 bases from V and 1 base from J, the junction contained 2 bases not matched to a gene. The CDR3 region has the DNA TGCAGTGCTAGAATGACAGGGTCCTACGAGCAGTACTTC. This gives the protein CSARMTGSYEQYF.

This clonotype was picked up a small number of times. The V call is TRBV12-5, the J call TRBJ2-2, with TRBD2 matching over 12 bases. This CDR3 comprises 17 residues. Germline CDR1 reads LGHNT; CDR2 reads FRNRAP. J was trimmed by 6 bases and V by 6 bases; bases with no gene match: 11. CDR3 coding DNA: TGTGCTAGTGGGCTGACTAGCGGGAGCCTAACCCCCGGGGAGCTGTTTTTT. Protein sequence: CASGLTSGSLTPGELFF.

A word on this clonotype: A clone one base away is much larger, so this may be a read error. The chain is built from TRBV28 and TRBJ2-5, with D possibly matching TRBD1 (6 bases). Germline CDR1 and CDR2: MDHEN and SYDVKM. The CDR3 contains 14 residues. The CDR3: CVSSFQGPRETQYF. The CDR3 coding sequence is TGTGTCAGCAGTTTTCAGGGGCCGCGGGAGACCCAGTACTTC. Supplemented by reference TRBV28 and TRBJ2-5, the full variable domain reads DVKVTQSSRYLVKRTGEKVFLECVQDMDHENMFWYRQDPGLGLRLIYFSYDVKMKEKGDIPEGYSVSREKKERFSLILESASTNQTSMYLCVSSFQGPRETQYFGPGTRLLVL.

The chain carries TRBV7-9 and TRBJ1-1; D ambiguous. Germline CDR1 and CDR2: SEHNR and FQNEAQ (reference sequence). V was clipped by 6 bases and J by 3 bases, with 11 bases between them. The CDR3 spans 13 residues. CDR3 loop: CASRYPMDTEAFF. The CDR3 DNA sequence: TGTGCCAGCAGATACCCCATGGACACTGAAGCTTTCTTT.

This clonotype was detected many times. This chain connects TRBV4-1 to TRBJ2-7, with no clear D. V was trimmed by 0 bases and J by 2 bases, leaving 11 bases between them. The germline V gene has CDR1 MGHRA and CDR2 YSYEKL. CDR3 length: 15 amino acids. The CDR3 DNA reads as TGCGCCAGCAGCCAAGAGCGTTACCCAACCTACGAGCAGTACTTC. This codes for CASSQERYPTYEQYF.

The rearrangement links TRBV6-1 to TRBJ2-7, with TRBD2 matching over 7 bases. The ends lost 7 bases at V and 0 bases at J; junction bases unmatched: 6. Germline-derived CDR1 and CDR2 are MNHNS and SASEGT. CDR3 size: 14 residues. Here the CDR3 reads CASKRRLASYEQYF. The CDR3 coding sequence is TGTGCCAGCAAGCGGAGACTAGCCTCCTACGAGCAGTACTTC.

This clonotype appeared many times. The rearrangement joins TRBV10-3 to TRBJ2-5, with 12 bases identical to TRBD2. Per germline, CDR1 ENHRY and CDR2 SYGVKD. This CDR3 contains 14 residues. V lost 7 bases to trimming and J lost 4 bases; unmatched junction nucleotides: 4. The CDR3 spells CAIKPGLAGETQYF. CDR3 bases: TGTGCCATCAAGCCGGGACTAGCGGGAGAGACCCAGTACTTC.

This clonotype came up many times. The CDR3 DNA sequence: TGTGCCAGCAGTTGGGGGACAGGGAACACCGGGGAGCTGTTTTTT. Its translation: CASSWGTGNTGELFF. The V gene is TRBV12-3 or TRBV12-4, the J gene TRBJ2-2, with 8 bases lining up with TRBD1. V was clipped by 4 bases and J by 1 base; unmatched bases: 2. The CDR3 runs 15 residues.

Comment on this clonotype: This clone may be a read error of a much larger clone one base away. The V gene is TRBV6-2 or TRBV6-3, the J gene TRBJ2-3; TRBD2 agrees at 15 bases. CDR3 length: 18 amino acids. CDR1 is MNHEY and CDR2 is SVGEGT in the germline V gene. The CDR3 loop reads CASKTGLAGGKTLHTQDF. The CDR3 DNA is TGTGCCAGCAAAACCGGACTAGCGGGAGGGAAAACCCTCCATACGCAGGATTTT.

There are many counts of this clonotype. This rearrangement joins TRBV29-1 to TRBJ2-5, with D possibly called TRBD1 or TRBD2 (5 bases each). The V and J ends lost 6 bases and 3 bases respectively, with 20 bases between them. The CDR3 has 15 amino acids. Germline-derived CDR1 and CDR2 are SQVTM and ANQGSEA. The DNA for the CDR3 is TGCAGCGTCGAAAACACCCGGGACCCAAAAGAGACCCAGTACTTC. It is translated as CSVENTRDPKETQYF.

This clonotype was counted many times. The germline gene is not matched at one end of the junction; a read error may be the cause. CDR3 sequence: CATSPQGPRMNTEASF. The CDR3 DNA reads as TGTGCCACCAGCCCCCAGGGGCCGCGAATGAACACTGAAGCTTCCTTT. The V call is TRBV15, the J call TRBJ1-1, with TRBD1 as a possible D gene (6 bases). Per germline, CDR1 LNHNV and CDR2 YYDKDF (reference sequence). There are 16 residues in the CDR3.

This clonotype was found many times. CDR3 coding DNA: TGCGCCAGCAGCTTTGGAGATATCAAAAACATTCAGTACTTC. Protein sequence: CASSFGDIKNIQYF. The rearrangement joins TRBV5-1 to TRBJ2-4; the D is unclear. Per germline, CDR1 SGHRS and CDR2 YFSETQ. The CDR3 runs to 14 residues. Trimming stripped 2 bases from V and 3 bases from J, with 9 bases between.

This clonotype came up a few times. Being one base from a much bigger clone, this may be a read error. The chain has TRBV20-1 and TRBJ2-5, with D perhaps TRBD2 (8 bases). CDR3 length: 13 amino acids. The V gene's germline CDR1 is DFQATT and CDR2 SNEGSKA (reference sequence). Here the CDR3 DNA reads TGCAGTGCAGCAACTAGCGGCGAGGGGGCCCAGGACTTC. It encodes CSAATSGEGAQDF.

Of note for this clonotype: At one end the junction does not follow the germline gene, possibly because of a read error. V usage is TRBV7-9 and J usage is TRBJ2-7, with D maybe TRBD1 (6 bases). CDR1 is SEHNR and CDR2 is FQNEAQ in the germline V gene (reference sequence). The CDR3 consists of 15 residues. Here the CDR3 reads CASSSTPDRIYEQCF. CDR3 nucleotides: TGTGCCAGCAGCTCCACCCCGGACAGAATCTACGAGCAGTGCTTC.

As to this clonotype: Given a much more abundant clone one base away, this may be a read error. This sequence joins TRBV6-9 and TRBJ1-1; D is unclear. The CDR3 length is 12 residues. Germline values: CDR1 MNHGY, CDR2 SVAAGI. The CDR3 here is CASSLHSTESFF. CDR3 DNA sequence: TGTGCCAGCAGCCTTCACAGCACTGAATCTTTCTTT.

This clonotype came up many times. J is TRBJ2-4 and V is TRBV3-1, with 8 bases that match TRBD1. Germline CDR1 is LGHDT and CDR2 is YNNKEL (reference sequence). The CDR3 spans 14 residues. J lost 8 bases, V lost 4 bases, and 7 bases had no gene match. The CDR3 bases are TGTGCCAGCAGCCTCCCGGGGACAGGATACATTCAGTACTTC. It codes for CASSLPGTGYIQYF.

This clonotype was counted ten times or more. The J gene is TRBJ1-2, the V gene TRBV20-1; D unclear. The CDR3 runs 13 residues. Germline-derived CDR1 and CDR2 are DFQATT and SNEGSKA (reference sequence). V lost 1 base to trimming and J lost 1 base, with 7 bases between them. DNA for the CDR3: TGCAGTGCTAGAGTCGACCGTAACTATGGCTACACCTTC. Translating it yields CSARVDRNYGYTF.

This clonotype was seen repeatedly, ten times or more. The chain joins TRBV11-1 to TRBJ2-7; maybe TRBD1 (6 bases). The V end lost 5 bases, the J end lost 4 bases, and 21 bases lay between the germline ends. The V gene's germline CDR1 is SGHAT and CDR2 FQDESV (reference sequence). This CDR3 is 16 amino acids long. The CDR3 nucleotides are TGTGCCAGCAGCCAAAAGGGCCAGGGGTACCATTACGAGCAGTACTTC. Translated, it gives CASSQKGQGYHYEQYF. The full variable domain, rest sourced from reference TRBV11-1 and TRBJ2-7, is EAEVAQSPRYKITEKSQAVAFWCDPISGHATLYWYRQILGQGPELLVQFQDESVVDDSQLPKDRFSAERLKGVDSTLKIQPAELGDSAMYLCASSQKGQGYHYEQYFGPGTRLTVT.

This clonotype was counted at least ten times. The J gene is TRBJ2-2, the V gene TRBV28; D not certain. The CDR3 spans 14 residues. The V gene lost 7 bases and the J gene lost 5 bases, with 14 bases spanning the gap. CDR1 is MDHEN and CDR2 is SYDVKM in the germline V gene. CDR3 amino acids: CASNPGAPTGELFF. The CDR3 DNA is TGTGCCAGCAATCCAGGTGCCCCTACCGGGGAGCTGTTTTTT. Variable domain in full (rest from reference TRBV28 and TRBJ2-2): DVKVTQSSRYLVKRTGEKVFLECVQDMDHENMFWYRQDPGLGLRLIYFSYDVKMKEKGDIPEGYSVSREKKERFSLILESASTNQTSMYLCASNPGAPTGELFFGEGSRLTVL.

A remark on this clonotype: The junction does not match germline at one end; this may be a read error. The rearrangement links TRBV4-1 to TRBJ1-5, with a possible D match to TRBD1 (6 bases). Per germline, CDR1 MGHRA and CDR2 YSYEKL. This CDR3 spans 15 amino acids. The CDR3 DNA is TGCGCCAGCAGCCACGAGAACAGGGACGATCAGCCCCAGCAGTTT. Translated, it gives CASSHENRDDQPQQF.

This clonotype was counted many times. The J gene is TRBJ2-5, the V gene TRBV20-1, with D possibly being TRBD2 (6 bases). The CDR3 runs to 13 residues. Germline V gene lookup returns CDR1 DFQATT and CDR2 SNEGSKA (reference sequence). The V gene lost 3 bases and the J gene lost 4 bases, with 12 bases spanning the gap. CDR3 in DNA: TGCAGTGCTAGCGACCCGGGAGTAGAGACCCAGTACTTC. Amino acid sequence: CSASDPGVETQYF.

This clonotype was seen ten or more times. The genes are TRBV7-6 and TRBJ2-7; 10 bases line up with TRBD2. Germline V gene sequence: CDR1 SGHVS, CDR2 FNYEAQ. V lost 5 bases and J lost 0; bases outside the gene matches: 4. The CDR3 consists of 15 residues. The chain's CDR3 is CASSPGLASSYEQYF. The CDR3 DNA is TGTGCCAGCAGCCCGGGACTAGCGAGCTCCTACGAGCAGTACTTC.

At least ten counts were recorded for this clonotype. V gene TRBV20-1 combines with J gene TRBJ2-5, with D unclear. Trimming pared 0 bases from V and 1 base from J, leaving 15 bases between. This CDR3 has 16 residues. Looked up from germline, CDR1 is DFQATT and CDR2 is SNEGSKA (reference sequence). In DNA form, the CDR3 reads TGCAGTGCTAGAGACTTAATCCAGAGCCCCCAAGAGACCCAGTACTTC. Translation: CSARDLIQSPQETQYF.

This clonotype was observed at least ten times. The chain couples TRBV27 to TRBJ2-7, with a possible D match to TRBD2 (6 bases). Germline CDR1 and CDR2: MNHEY and SMNVEV (reference sequence). The CDR3 runs to 13 residues. V was shortened by 7 bases and J by 3 bases, with 13 bases between the two germline ends. This CDR3 reads CASKGPGGYEQYF. In DNA, the CDR3 is TGTGCCAGCAAGGGCCCCGGGGGCTACGAGCAGTACTTC.